Listed below are T cell receptor beta chains from one sample, sequenced in a study of T cell responses to AZD1222 COVID-19 vaccine. Some clones are missing from TCRdb's copy, which holds only in-frame ones; the method was immunoSEQ multiplex PCR. The table lists approximately 190,000 clones, just over 90% of them singletons, with nearly 1% in the top ten. The input for sequencing was peripheral blood, taken on day 0 of AZD1222 vaccination. The receptors originated from an adult in good health. The CDR3 runs from the conserved cysteine through the conserved F or W. Each record gives: CDR3 protein, CDR3 DNA, D gene, clone size, V gene, J gene. D genes are given only for firm matches. For some rows the clone size is stated as once, few or many, or as a class when expanded; others skip it.

CDR3aa: CASGSSYEQYF
CDR3nt: TGTGCCAGCGGGAGTTCCTACGAGCAGTACTTC
d_gene: .
abundance: .
v_gene: TRBV11-2
j_gene: TRBJ2-7

CDR3aa: CASSLGGNEKLFF
CDR3nt: TGTGCCAGCAGCTTAGGGGGTAATGAAAAACTGTTTTTT
d_gene: .
abundance: .
v_gene: TRBV7-9
j_gene: TRBJ1-4

CDR3aa: CASSYTGEFGYTF
CDR3nt: TGTGCCAGCAGTTATACAGGGGAATTCGGCTACACCTTC
d_gene: TRBD1
abundance: .
v_gene: TRBV6-5
j_gene: TRBJ1-2

CDR3aa: CASSARGQAVEAFF
CDR3nt: TGTGCCAGCAGCGCGAGGGGACAGGCGGTTGAAGCTTTCTTT
d_gene: TRBD1
abundance: .
v_gene: TRBV9
j_gene: TRBJ1-1

CDR3aa: CASSIVPGANTGELFF
CDR3nt: TGTGCCAGTAGTATAGTTCCAGGGGCTAACACCGGGGAGCTGTTTTTT
d_gene: .
abundance: .
v_gene: TRBV19
j_gene: TRBJ2-2

CDR3aa: CASSTYFPDRGYEQYF
CDR3nt: TGTGCCAGTAGTACCTATTTCCCGGACAGGGGGTACGAGCAGTACTTC
d_gene: TRBD1
abundance: .
v_gene: TRBV19
j_gene: TRBJ2-7

CDR3aa: CASKLDRVTEAFF
CDR3nt: TGTGCCAGCAAACTTGACAGGGTCACTGAAGCTTTCTTT
d_gene: TRBD1
abundance: few
v_gene: TRBV6-5
j_gene: TRBJ1-1

CDR3aa: CASSLSSAWGNYNEQFF
CDR3nt: TGTGCCAGCAGCTTGTCGTCGGCCTGGGGCAATTACAATGAGCAGTTCTTC
d_gene: .
abundance: .
v_gene: TRBV7-8
j_gene: TRBJ2-1

CDR3aa: CALKARSASYNEQFF
CDR3nt: TGTGCCCTAAAGGCCAGGTCCGCCTCTTACAATGAGCAGTTCTTC
d_gene: .
abundance: .
v_gene: TRBV28
j_gene: TRBJ2-1

CDR3aa: CASSRLPKDSSGNTIYF
CDR3nt: TGTGCCAGCAGTCGACTCCCGAAGGACAGCTCTGGAAACACCATATATTTT
d_gene: .
abundance: .
v_gene: TRBV2
j_gene: TRBJ1-3

CDR3aa: CASSLKEGGELFF
CDR3nt: TGTGCCAGCAGCTTAAAGGAGGGCGGGGAGCTGTTTTTT
d_gene: .
abundance: .
v_gene: TRBV7-3
j_gene: TRBJ2-2

CDR3aa: CASSWDRDGYNEQFF
CDR3nt: TGTGCCAGCAGTTGGGACCGGGACGGATACAATGAGCAGTTCTTC
d_gene: .
abundance: .
v_gene: TRBV27
j_gene: TRBJ2-1

CDR3aa: CASRTGRSRETQYF
CDR3nt: TGTGCCAGCCGAACGGGGAGGAGCCGAGAGACCCAGTACTTC
d_gene: .
abundance: .
v_gene: TRBV18
j_gene: TRBJ2-5

CDR3aa: CASSQDRPSNYGYTF
CDR3nt: TGTGCCAGCAGCCAAGATCGGCCTTCAAACTATGGCTACACCTTC
d_gene: .
abundance: .
v_gene: TRBV4-2
j_gene: TRBJ1-2

CDR3aa: CASSIKVMPRTEAFF
CDR3nt: TGTGCCAGCAGCATAAAAGTGATGCCCCGCACTGAAGCTTTCTTT
d_gene: .
abundance: .
v_gene: TRBV7-2
j_gene: TRBJ1-1

CDR3aa: CSAGAGVQFF
CDR3nt: TGCAGTGCCGGGGCGGGGGTGCAGTTCTTC
d_gene: TRBD2
abundance: .
v_gene: TRBV20-1
j_gene: TRBJ2-1

CDR3aa: CASSITSFWADTEAFF
CDR3nt: TGTGCCAGCAGTATCACTTCATTTTGGGCGGACACTGAAGCTTTCTTT
d_gene: .
abundance: .
v_gene: TRBV28
j_gene: TRBJ1-1

CDR3aa: CASSLGGTVSYEQYF
CDR3nt: TGCGCCAGCAGCTTGGGGGGGACAGTCTCCTACGAGCAGTACTTC
d_gene: TRBD1
abundance: .
v_gene: TRBV5-1
j_gene: TRBJ2-7

CDR3aa: CASSPDGARPAFF
CDR3nt: TGTGCCAGCTCACCGGACGGGGCACGTCCGGCTTTCTTT
d_gene: .
abundance: .
v_gene: TRBV18
j_gene: TRBJ1-1

CDR3aa: CASSSPLAGGVGYNEQFF
CDR3nt: TGTGCCAGCAGCTCACCCTTAGCGGGAGGCGTGGGGTACAATGAGCAGTTCTTC
d_gene: TRBD2
abundance: few
v_gene: TRBV7-2
j_gene: TRBJ2-1

CDR3aa: CASSPYGGQAEAFF
CDR3nt: TGTGCCAGCAGCCCCTATGGGGGACAAGCCGAAGCTTTCTTT
d_gene: .
abundance: .
v_gene: TRBV2
j_gene: TRBJ1-1

CDR3aa: CASSGLMGTGPHEQYF
CDR3nt: TGTGCCAGTAGTGGGCTAATGGGGACAGGGCCCCACGAGCAGTACTTC
d_gene: TRBD1
abundance: .
v_gene: TRBV19
j_gene: TRBJ2-7

CDR3aa: CASSQFPPEAFF
CDR3nt: TGTGCCAGCAGCCAATTTCCCCCTGAAGCTTTCTTT
d_gene: .
abundance: .
v_gene: TRBV28
j_gene: TRBJ1-1

CDR3aa: CASSHNPGELFF
CDR3nt: TGTGCCAGCAGTCATAACCCCGGGGAGCTGTTTTTT
d_gene: .
abundance: once
v_gene: TRBV6-5
j_gene: TRBJ2-2

CDR3aa: CASSLGGTGGDTQYF
CDR3nt: TGCGCCAGCAGCTTGGGCGGGACAGGGGGAGATACGCAGTATTTT
d_gene: TRBD1
abundance: .
v_gene: TRBV5-1
j_gene: TRBJ2-3

CDR3aa: CASSLDGLEETQYF
CDR3nt: TGTGCCAGCAGCTTGGATGGGCTCGAGGAGACCCAGTACTTC
d_gene: .
abundance: .
v_gene: TRBV5-5
j_gene: TRBJ2-5

CDR3aa: CASNFWTGAGELFF
CDR3nt: TGCGCCAGCAACTTCTGGACAGGGGCTGGGGAGCTGTTTTTT
d_gene: TRBD1
abundance: .
v_gene: TRBV5-1
j_gene: TRBJ2-2

CDR3aa: CASRLAKSGRALRNEQFF
CDR3nt: TGTGCAAGTCGCTTAGCGAAGAGCGGGAGGGCCCTAAGGAATGAGCAGTTCTTC
d_gene: .
abundance: .
v_gene: TRBV12-2
j_gene: TRBJ2-1

CDR3aa: CASSLDPSTDTQYF
CDR3nt: TGTGCCAGCAGTCTAGATCCTAGCACAGATACGCAGTATTTT
d_gene: .
abundance: .
v_gene: TRBV6-5
j_gene: TRBJ2-3

CDR3aa: CASSLSHGGPYEQYF
CDR3nt: TGTGCCAGCAGCTTATCTCATGGGGGCCCCTACGAGCAGTACTTC
d_gene: .
abundance: once
v_gene: TRBV11-2
j_gene: TRBJ2-7

CDR3aa: CASSQPKAGRTTSGELFF
CDR3nt: TGTGCCAGCAGCCAGCCCAAGGCCGGCCGGACTACCTCCGGGGAGCTGTTTTTT
d_gene: .
abundance: .
v_gene: TRBV14
j_gene: TRBJ2-2

CDR3aa: CASSPAYEQYF
CDR3nt: TGTGCCAGCAGTCCCGCCTACGAGCAGTACTTC
d_gene: .
abundance: .
v_gene: TRBV6-2/TRBV6-3
j_gene: TRBJ2-7

CDR3aa: CASSLSGGSYEQYF
CDR3nt: TGTGCCAGCAGCCTCTCGGGAGGCTCCTACGAGCAGTACTTC
d_gene: TRBD2
abundance: .
v_gene: TRBV11-3
j_gene: TRBJ2-7

CDR3aa: CASSPGGSYNEQFF
CDR3nt: TGCGCCAGCAGCCCCGGGGGCTCCTACAATGAGCAGTTCTTC
d_gene: .
abundance: .
v_gene: TRBV4-3
j_gene: TRBJ2-1

CDR3aa: CASSYVQEYNEQFF
CDR3nt: TGTGCCAGCAGTTACGTGCAAGAATACAATGAGCAGTTCTTC
d_gene: .
abundance: .
v_gene: TRBV6-6
j_gene: TRBJ2-1

CDR3aa: CASSSGQRYGYTF
CDR3nt: TGTGCCAGCAGCTCCGGACAGAGGTATGGCTACACCTTC
d_gene: .
abundance: few
v_gene: TRBV5-4
j_gene: TRBJ1-2

CDR3aa: CARNIGIYEQYF
CDR3nt: TGTGCCAGAAACATAGGGATCTACGAGCAGTACTTC
d_gene: .
abundance: .
v_gene: TRBV7-5
j_gene: TRBJ2-7

CDR3aa: CASSPPRQLNTEAFF
CDR3nt: TGTGCCAGCAGCCCACCGAGACAGCTGAACACTGAAGCTTTCTTT
d_gene: .
abundance: .
v_gene: TRBV11-2
j_gene: TRBJ1-1

CDR3aa: CASSHRGLPNNEQFF
CDR3nt: TGCGCCAGCAGCCACAGGGGACTACCTAACAATGAGCAGTTCTTC
d_gene: .
abundance: once
v_gene: TRBV4-1
j_gene: TRBJ2-1

CDR3aa: CASSDPLVLAGVGEQFF
CDR3nt: TGTGCCAGCAGTGACCCCCTAGTGCTAGCGGGAGTGGGTGAGCAGTTCTTC
d_gene: TRBD2
abundance: .
v_gene: TRBV25-1
j_gene: TRBJ2-1

CDR3aa: CASRSRGDQPQHF
CDR3nt: TGTGCCAGCCGGAGTAGGGGGGATCAGCCCCAGCATTTT
d_gene: .
abundance: .
v_gene: TRBV2
j_gene: TRBJ1-5

CDR3aa: CASSPNDGTGKTGELFF
CDR3nt: TGTGCCAGCTCACCGAACGATGGGACAGGAAAAACCGGGGAGCTGTTTTTT
d_gene: TRBD1
abundance: .
v_gene: TRBV18
j_gene: TRBJ2-2

CDR3aa: CASSQLAGNCNTIYF
CDR3nt: TGTGCCAGCAGCCAACTAGCTGGGAATTGTAACACCATATATTTT
d_gene: .
abundance: .
v_gene: TRBV13
j_gene: TRBJ1-3

CDR3aa: CASRAPGQGADEQYF
CDR3nt: TGTGCCAGCAGGGCACCGGGACAGGGGGCCGACGAGCAGTACTTC
d_gene: TRBD1
abundance: once
v_gene: TRBV27
j_gene: TRBJ2-7

CDR3aa: CASSVGPKSGNTIYF
CDR3nt: TGTGCCAGCAGCGTAGGGCCAAAGTCCGGAAACACCATATATTTT
d_gene: .
abundance: .
v_gene: TRBV9
j_gene: TRBJ1-3

CDR3aa: CAISTGTGPNTQYF
CDR3nt: TGTGCCATCAGTACCGGGACAGGGCCGAATACGCAGTATTTT
d_gene: TRBD1
abundance: .
v_gene: TRBV10-3
j_gene: TRBJ2-3

CDR3aa: CASIPQGGAGTEAFF
CDR3nt: TGTGCCAGCATCCCCCAAGGGGGGGCTGGAACTGAAGCTTTCTTT
d_gene: .
abundance: .
v_gene: TRBV28
j_gene: TRBJ1-1

CDR3aa: CASTYGLAGGKETQYF
CDR3nt: TGTGCCAGCACATACGGACTAGCGGGAGGGAAAGAGACCCAGTACTTC
d_gene: TRBD2
abundance: .
v_gene: TRBV2
j_gene: TRBJ2-5

CDR3aa: CASSTQGPNYGYTF
CDR3nt: TGTGCCAGCAGTACACAGGGGCCTAACTATGGCTACACCTTC
d_gene: TRBD1
abundance: .
v_gene: TRBV6-6
j_gene: TRBJ1-2

CDR3aa: CASSGASGRTRRDEQFF
CDR3nt: TGCGCCAGCAGTGGGGCTAGCGGGAGAACGAGGAGAGATGAGCAGTTCTTC
d_gene: TRBD2
abundance: .
v_gene: TRBV10-1
j_gene: TRBJ2-1

CDR3aa: CASSLVLAIPQETQYF
CDR3nt: TGTGCCAGCAGCTTAGTTCTAGCCATACCCCAAGAGACCCAGTACTTC
d_gene: .
abundance: .
v_gene: TRBV7-9
j_gene: TRBJ2-5

CDR3aa: CASSESSGSSYNEQFF
CDR3nt: TGTGCCAGCAGTGAAAGTAGCGGAAGCTCCTACAATGAGCAGTTCTTC
d_gene: .
abundance: .
v_gene: TRBV2
j_gene: TRBJ2-1

CDR3aa: CASIPSGGETEAFF
CDR3nt: TGTGCCAGCATTCCCTCGGGGGGAGAGACTGAAGCTTTCTTT
d_gene: .
abundance: .
v_gene: TRBV6-5
j_gene: TRBJ1-1

CDR3aa: CASGGAGPTDTQYF
CDR3nt: TGTGCCAGCGGAGGGGCGGGTCCCACAGATACGCAGTATTTT
d_gene: .
abundance: .
v_gene: TRBV27
j_gene: TRBJ2-3

CDR3aa: CSVLGDDYNEQFF
CDR3nt: TGCAGCGTCCTAGGGGACGACTACAATGAGCAGTTCTTC
d_gene: .
abundance: .
v_gene: TRBV29-1
j_gene: TRBJ2-1